The present T cell receptor beta chain was sequenced within a study of blood T cell repertoires in COVID-19. Study background: Sites in the United States, Italy and Spain provided acute and convalescent COVID-19 samples. In each case, the material was cDNA or gDNA derived from T cells, B-cell-depleted T cells, or PBMCs.

There are 12 residues in the CDR3. V lost 2 bases to trimming and J lost 6 bases, with 7 bases between them. In the authors' methods: From reference gene primer amplification, estimates of nucleated cell counts were derived. The protocol was immunoSEQ multiplex PCR, while the TCRdb copy is restricted to in-frame clones and leaves out a portion. V, J and clone size reflect that table, while D and trimming were determined from the DNA. The data contain around 77,000 clones, 85% to 90% of them seen just once; the ten biggest clones take up over 4.5%. This receptor was taken from a man at least 80 years old with acute or convalescent COVID-19. The chain couples TRBV12-3 or TRBV12-4 to TRBJ1-1, with no clear D. The sample comprised peripheral blood. The CDR3 is CASSLSGAEAFF. The CDR3 DNA reads TGTGCCAGCAGTTTATCTGGAGCTGAAGCTTTCTTT.